Each of the 23 T cell receptor beta chains below was sequenced from the same sample in a study of CD8 T cells in Susac syndrome (dated by TCRdb to about 2019). Library preparation employed the immunoSEQ multiplex PCR assay. RNA was extracted using the RNeasy kit, and about 0.45 to 1 ug of the RNA was reverse transcribed with random hexamers. TCRdb passed the public sequencing reads through fastp at Q25 and MiXCR, retaining productive beta sequences. Rows are unified per CDR3 protein, each entry keeping the most common DNA and genes. This sample is represented by 150,000 to 200,000 distinct CDR3 sequences; approximately 95% of them were singletons. About 0.17% of the sample goes to the ten largest clones. What was sequenced was CD8+ T cells from PBMCs. Every receptor here comes from a human donor with Susac syndrome.

The chain links TRBV14 to TRBJ1-2; D remains unclear. CDR3 size: 13 residues. CDR1 is SGHDN, CDR2 FVKESK, per germline. Between the trimmed V and J ends, which lost 3 bases and 7 bases, there was a span of 12 bases. The CDR3 coding sequence is TGTGCCAGCAGCCACGTACTTCAGAGTGGCTACACCTTC. Translating gives CASSHVLQSGYTF.

V usage is TRBV7-2 and J usage is TRBJ2-7, with D perhaps matching TRBD1 (6 bases). Germline loops: CDR1 SGHTA, CDR2 FQGNSA. CDR3 length: 11 amino acids. Trimming left V 11 bases short and J 3 bases short, with 11 bases between. This CDR3 reads CAEEQGYEQYF. CDR3 DNA: TGTGCCGAGGAACAGGGCTACGAGCAGTACTTC.

The chain joins TRBV6-1 to TRBJ1-5; D perhaps matches TRBD1 (5 bases). The V end lost 1 base, the J end lost 3 bases, and 10 bases lay between the germline ends. Germline V gene sequence: CDR1 MNHNS, CDR2 SASEGT. CDR3 size: 15 residues. CDR3 coding DNA: TGTGCCAGCAGTGAAGTGGACAAATTCAATCAGCCCCAGCATTTT. Translating gives CASSEVDKFNQPQHF.

The chain recombines TRBV27 with TRBJ2-3; 9 bases fit TRBD2. The CDR3 runs 15 residues. The V gene end was trimmed by 2 bases and the J gene end by 3 bases; junction bases not matched to a gene: 3. Germline V gene data show CDR1 as MNHEY and CDR2 as SMNVEV (reference sequence). CDR3 in amino acids: CASSLRTSATDTQYF. In nucleotides, the CDR3 is TGTGCCAGCAGTTTAAGGACTAGCGCTACAGATACGCAGTATTTT.

The chain joins TRBV7-8 to TRBJ2-3; D might be TRBD1 (6 bases). Trimming left V 0 bases short and J 3 bases short, with 10 bases between. The CDR3 extends over 15 amino acids. The germline V gene encodes CDR1 SGHVS and CDR2 FQNEAQ. Written as DNA, the CDR3 is TGTGCCAGCAGCTTAGCGACAGGTTGGACAGATACGCAGTATTTT. Amino acids: CASSLATGWTDTQYF.

V gene TRBV14 combines with J gene TRBJ2-1; no reliable D call. V dropped 2 bases and J dropped 0 bases, with 8 bases sitting between them. The CDR3 consists of 15 residues. Per germline, CDR1 SGHDN and CDR2 FVKESK. The CDR3 protein is CASSQSDVSYNEQFF. CDR3 bases: TGTGCCAGCAGCCAATCGGACGTCTCCTACAATGAGCAGTTCTTC.

The rearrangement uses TRBV23-1 and TRBJ2-1, with D perhaps matching TRBD2 (6 bases). TRBV23-1 is flagged as an ORF with uncertain function. Trimming removed 0 bases from V and 0 bases from J, with 9 bases in between. The CDR3 is 16 amino acids. The CDR3 nucleotides read TGCGCCAGCAGTCAATCGGCGGGATTCTCCTACAATGAGCAGTTCTTC. Translated, it gives CASSQSAGFSYNEQFF.

The chain combines TRBV28 with TRBJ2-4; D may match TRBD1 or TRBD2 (5 bases each). Germline CDR1 is MDHEN and CDR2 is SYDVKM. CDR3 length: 15 amino acids. The germline V and J ends were trimmed by 5 bases and 7 bases, with 18 bases remaining between them. In nucleotides, the CDR3 is TGTGCCAGCAGTACCTTCCGGGACGGTTTCAACATTCAGTACTTC. The encoded protein is CASSTFRDGFNIQYF.

This chain uses TRBV7-6 with TRBJ2-7; no definite D call. Germline CDR1 SGHVS, CDR2 FNYEAQ. V was shortened by 1 base and J by 1 base, with 8 bases between the two germline ends. The CDR3 runs to 14 residues. The CDR3 is CASSLEVGSYEQYF. DNA of the CDR3: TGTGCCAGCAGCTTAGAGGTAGGGTCCTACGAGCAGTACTTC.

The chain uses TRBV5-4 and TRBJ2-3; TRBD1 agrees at 8 bases. J was trimmed by 2 bases and V by 4 bases; bases with no gene match: 3. This CDR3 contains 14 residues. Germline V CDR1 and CDR2: SGHNT, YYREEE (reference sequence). CDR3 coding DNA: TGTGCCAGCAGCCAGGGGGCCCACACAGATACGCAGTATTTT. This gives the protein CASSQGAHTDTQYF. Complete variable domain (other parts from reference TRBV5-4 and TRBJ2-3): ETGVTQSPTHLIKTRGQQVTLRCSSQSGHNTVSWYQQALGQGPQFIFQYYREEENGRGNFPPRFSGLQFPNYSSELNVNALELDDSALYLCASSQGAHTDTQYFGPGTRLTVL.

The chain links TRBV19 to TRBJ1-1; 8 bases fit TRBD1. After removal of 8 bases from V and 4 bases from J, the junction contained 9 bases not matched to a gene. CDR1 is LNHDA, CDR2 SQIVND, per germline (reference sequence). The CDR3 contains 14 residues. The CDR3 here is CASSPGGWGTEAFF. Here the CDR3 DNA reads TGTGCCAGTTCTCCAGGGGGCTGGGGCACTGAAGCTTTCTTT.

This clonotype was seen just once. The J gene is TRBJ2-7, the V gene TRBV20-1; D is uncertain. Trimming shortened V by 6 bases and J by 2 bases, and 14 bases separated the two germline ends. This CDR3 comprises 13 residues. CDR1 is DFQATT, CDR2 SNEGSKA, per germline (reference sequence). The CDR3 protein is CSAGGPLAYEQYF. CDR3 sequence (DNA): TGCAGTGCGGGCGGACCCCTCGCCTACGAGCAGTACTTC.

The chain combines TRBV9 with TRBJ2-5; 7 positions match TRBD1. From germline, CDR1 is SGDLS and CDR2 YYNGEE. There are 13 residues in the CDR3. The V segment lost 4 bases and the J segment 5 bases; nucleotides outside the gene matches: 5. CDR3 region: CASSQGERETQYF. CDR3 nucleotides: TGTGCCAGCAGCCAGGGGGAGAGGGAGACCCAGTACTTC.

The rearrangement links TRBV27 to TRBJ1-1, with D hard to call. Trimming shortened V by 3 bases and J by 1 base, and 9 bases separated the two germline ends. Germline V lookup: CDR1 MNHEY, CDR2 SMNVEV (reference sequence). The CDR3 is made up of 14 amino acids. CDR3 DNA: TGTGCCAGCAGTTTTGTCGGAGCGAACACTGAAGCTTTCTTT. This sequence encodes CASSFVGANTEAFF.

The chain employs TRBV4-1 and TRBJ1-1, with 7 bases identical to TRBD1. Germline assignment: CDR1 MGHRA and CDR2 YSYEKL. This CDR3 has 15 residues. With 1 base clipped from V and 5 bases from J, the junction kept 7 bases outside the gene matches. The CDR3 coding sequence is TGCGCCAGCAGCCAAGCCGGGACAGCCAAGACTGAAGCTTTCTTT. Translated: CASSQAGTAKTEAFF.

The V and J genes are TRBV28 and TRBJ1-1; no clear D. This CDR3 spans 13 amino acids. Trimming took 1 base from V and 1 from J, leaving 4 bases between them. CDR1 is MDHEN and CDR2 is SYDVKM in the germline V gene. CDR3 DNA: TGTGCCAGCAGTTTATCGCAGAACACTGAAGCTTTCTTT. Amino acids: CASSLSQNTEAFF.

This chain connects TRBV5-6 to TRBJ2-7, with TRBD2 as a possible D gene (5 bases). V was cut by 0 bases and J by 6 bases, with 10 bases left in between. The CDR3 is 13 residues long. Germline CDR1 and CDR2: SGHDT and YYEEEE. Here the CDR3 reads CASSLVAGVEQYF. The CDR3 region has the DNA TGTGCCAGCAGCTTGGTTGCCGGGGTCGAGCAGTACTTC.

V is TRBV30 and J is TRBJ1-1; D is unclear. CDR3 length equals 14 residues. Germline-derived CDR1 and CDR2 are GTSNPN and SVGIG (reference sequence). Deletions cut 2 bases from V and 0 bases from J, with 10 bases between. This CDR3 is CAWSREILNTEAFF. CDR3 bases: TGTGCCTGGAGTCGGGAAATTCTGAACACTGAAGCTTTCTTT.

The V call is TRBV20-1, the J call TRBJ2-3; 12 nucleotides line up with TRBD2. V shed 5 bases and J 2 bases; nucleotides not matched to a gene: 11. This CDR3 has 17 residues. Germline V gene sequence: CDR1 DFQATT, CDR2 SNEGSKA (reference sequence). This CDR3 is CSASGGLAGGNTDTQYF. Here the CDR3 DNA reads TGCAGTGCTTCGGGGGGGCTAGCGGGGGGGAACACAGATACGCAGTATTTT.

V is TRBV4-1 and J is TRBJ1-4; D possibly corresponds to TRBD1 (6 bases). This CDR3 comprises 12 residues. V lost 10 bases and J 5 bases, leaving 11 bases between the germline ends. Germline CDR1 and CDR2: MGHRA and YSYEKL. The CDR3 DNA reads TGCGCCACACATGACAGGAATGAAAAACTGTTTTTT. Protein: CATHDRNEKLFF.

This rearrangement joins TRBV29-1 to TRBJ2-2, with D unresolved. Germline assignment: CDR1 SQVTM and CDR2 ANQGSEA. This CDR3 comprises 15 residues. V lost 2 bases to trimming and J lost 2 bases, with 12 bases between them. CDR3 nucleotides: TGCAGCGTTGAATTGGCCTCGGTTAACACCGGGGAGCTGTTTTTT. Its translation: CSVELASVNTGELFF.

The chain combines TRBV12-3 or TRBV12-4 with TRBJ2-7; TRBD1 agrees at 7 bases. This CDR3 has 13 residues. The V and J ends lost 9 bases and 3 bases, in that order; junction bases with no gene match: 8. CDR3 loop: CASNRGLSYEQYF. The CDR3 region has the DNA TGTGCCAGTAACAGGGGATTAAGCTACGAGCAGTACTTC.

The chain uses TRBV30 and TRBJ1-2; weak D call: TRBD1 (5 bases). Germline-derived CDR1 and CDR2 are GTSNPN and SVGIG (reference sequence). V shed 4 bases and J shed 5 bases, with 20 bases lying between them. The CDR3 is 15 residues long. CDR3 protein: CAWTLQEGYSYGYTF. Here the CDR3 DNA reads TGTGCCTGGACTTTACAGGAGGGTTATAGTTATGGCTACACCTTC.